Presented here are 28 T cell receptor beta chains from one specimen sequenced in a study of shared clonotypes between healthy human individuals. Some clones are missing from TCRdb's copy, which holds only in-frame ones; the method was immunoSEQ multiplex PCR. The sample records about 700,000 clones, approximately 79% being singletons. Sequenced material: memory CD4+ T cells sorted from blood. Subset denoted: CD45RA-negative fraction. The receptors stem from a woman aged 25 to 39 in good health.

The chain couples TRBV6-6 to TRBJ2-1, with D unresolved. Germline V gives CDR1 MNHNY, CDR2 SVGAGI (reference sequence). V lost 5 bases and J lost 5, with 4 bases in between. The CDR3 spans 11 residues. The CDR3 nucleotides are TGTGCCAGCAGTCCCAACAATGAGCAGTTCTTC. This sequence encodes CASSPNNEQFF.

This chain links TRBV14 with TRBJ2-1; D perhaps matches TRBD1 (6 bases). The germline V gene encodes CDR1 SGHDN and CDR2 FVKESK. This CDR3 has 13 amino acids. The V gene lost 6 bases and the J gene lost 6 bases, with 12 bases spanning the gap. The CDR3 sequence is CASSLNRVNEQFF. The CDR3, as DNA: TGTGCCAGCAGTCTAAACAGGGTCAATGAGCAGTTCTTC.

The chain joins TRBV9 to TRBJ2-2; possible D gene TRBD2, 5 bases. The V and J ends lost 1 base and 4 bases respectively, with 11 bases between them. CDR1 and CDR2 from the germline V gene are SGDLS and YYNGEE. The CDR3 is 15 amino acids. DNA of the CDR3: TGTGCCAGCAGCGTACTAGCAGGAATCACCGGGGAGCTGTTTTTT. It is translated as CASSVLAGITGELFF.

This sequence joins TRBV5-1 and TRBJ2-4, with TRBD1 matching 8 bases. Trimming removed 0 bases from V and 8 bases from J; junction bases left unmatched: 7. Germline loops: CDR1 SGHRS, CDR2 YFSETQ. This CDR3 is 15 amino acids long. The CDR3 here is CASSLAWQGADIQYF. The CDR3 nucleotides read TGCGCCAGCAGCTTGGCGTGGCAGGGGGCTGACATTCAGTACTTC.

This clone was observed a handful of times. The genes are TRBV18 and TRBJ1-1, with D possibly being TRBD1 (5 bases). Between the trimmed V and J ends, which lost 0 bases and 0 bases, there was a span of 8 bases. Germline V gene data show CDR1 as KGHSH and CDR2 as LQKENI. The length of the CDR3 is 15 residues. The CDR3 nucleotides are TGTGCCAGCTCACCACCCGGGACGGTGAACACTGAAGCTTTCTTT. Translating gives CASSPPGTVNTEAFF. The whole variable domain, remainder taken from reference TRBV18 and TRBJ1-1, is NAGVMQNPRHLVRRRGQEARLRCSPMKGHSHVYWYRQLPEEGLKFMVYLQKENIIDESGMPKERFSAEFPKEGPSILRIQQVVRGDSAAYFCASSPPGTVNTEAFFGQGTRLTVV.

The V call is TRBV2, the J call TRBJ2-1; no clear D. The CDR3 is 14 residues long. Trimming cost V 6 bases and J 2 bases, with 11 bases left between them. Germline values: CDR1 SNHLY, CDR2 FYNNEI. Written as DNA, the CDR3 is TGTGCCAGCAGAGACCCCGCGGCCTACAATGAGCAGTTCTTC. This gives the protein CASRDPAAYNEQFF. Complete variable domain (other parts from reference TRBV2 and TRBJ2-1): EPEVTQTPSHQVTQMGQEVILRCVPISNHLYFYWYRQILGQKVEFLVSFYNNEISEKSEIFDDQFSVERPDGSNFTLKIRSTKLEDSAMYFCASRDPAAYNEQFFGPGTRLTVL.

The genes are TRBV5-1 and TRBJ2-2, with TRBD2 identical over 13 bases. Germline V CDR1 and CDR2: SGHRS, YFSETQ. The CDR3 length is 16 residues. Unmatched junction bases numbered 3, after V lost 4 bases and J lost 3 bases. DNA of the CDR3: TGCGCCAGCAGCCCCACTAGCGGGAGGGACACCGGGGAGCTGTTTTTT. Amino acids: CASSPTSGRDTGELFF.

This clone was seen more than once but under ten times. V usage is TRBV19 and J usage is TRBJ1-5, with D unclear. Trimming stripped 3 bases from V and 4 bases from J, with 13 bases between. Germline V gene lookup returns CDR1 LNHDA and CDR2 SQIVND (reference sequence). The CDR3 consists of 15 residues. CDR3 sequence: CASSISGKRNQPQHF. CDR3 coding DNA: TGTGCCAGTAGTATTTCGGGAAAGAGAAATCAGCCCCAGCATTTT.

To note about this clone: The same CDR3 arises from other DNA sequences in this sample as well. This sequence joins TRBV2 and TRBJ2-3, with TRBD2 matching over 12 bases. Trimming at V came to 8 bases and at J to 3 bases, leaving 6 bases not matched to a gene. The CDR3 is made up of 15 amino acids. Per germline, CDR1 SNHLY and CDR2 FYNNEI. The CDR3 sequence: CASSRLAGGTDTQYF. CDR3 DNA sequence: TGTGCCAGCTCGCGGCTAGCGGGAGGGACAGATACGCAGTATTTT.

The chain carries TRBV19 and TRBJ2-1; 10 bases line up with TRBD1. The CDR3 runs 16 residues. V trimming: 6 bases; J trimming: 7 bases; junction bases outside the gene matches: 12. Germline V gives CDR1 LNHDA, CDR2 SQIVND (reference sequence). CDR3 sequence (DNA): TGTGCCAGTAGACAATCGACAGGGGGCCGTCGGAATGAGCAGTTCTTC. The encoded protein is CASRQSTGGRRNEQFF.

The CDR3 coding sequence is TGTGCCAGCAGTCCCCCAAGGGTTAGCAATCAGCCCCAGCATTTT. As protein: CASSPPRVSNQPQHF. The chain couples TRBV28 to TRBJ1-5, with D unclear. This CDR3 has 15 residues. Deletions cut 5 bases from V and 0 bases from J, with 11 bases between. Germline assignment: CDR1 MDHEN and CDR2 SYDVKM. The variable domain in full, with the rest retrieved from reference TRBV28 and TRBJ1-5, is DVKVTQSSRYLVKRTGEKVFLECVQDMDHENMFWYRQDPGLGLRLIYFSYDVKMKEKGDIPEGYSVSREKKERFSLILESASTNQTSMYLCASSPPRVSNQPQHFGDGTRLSIL.

The count of this clone is one. V and J are TRBV6-5 and TRBJ2-5; 9 nucleotides line up with TRBD1. With 6 bases clipped from V and 5 bases from J, the junction kept 1 base outside the gene matches. Germline CDR1 and CDR2: MNHEY and SVGAGI. This CDR3 spans 12 amino acids. The CDR3 reads CASRDRGETQYF. CDR3 bases: TGTGCCAGCAGAGACAGGGGGGAGACCCAGTACTTC.

The V and J genes are TRBV5-1 and TRBJ1-4; 9 nucleotides align to TRBD1. From germline, CDR1 is SGHRS and CDR2 YFSETQ. The CDR3 is 14 residues long. J gave up 9 bases and V 4 bases, and 7 bases lay outside the gene matches. In DNA form, the CDR3 reads TGCGCCAGCAGCGCCGGGACAGGGACACAAAAACTGTTTTTT. The encoded protein is CASSAGTGTQKLFF.

The rearrangement uses TRBV5-4 and TRBJ2-2; TRBD1 matches 7 bases. J gave up 5 bases and V 4 bases, and 11 bases lay outside the gene matches. In germline, CDR1 is SGHNT, CDR2 YYREEE (reference sequence). This CDR3 has 16 amino acids. CDR3 sequence (DNA): TGTGCCAGCAGCCTTAAGGGACAGAGTGTTACCGGGGAGCTGTTTTTT. Encoded protein: CASSLKGQSVTGELFF.

In this sample, this clone turned up a few times. V is TRBV28 and J is TRBJ1-5, with D perhaps TRBD1 (5 bases). This CDR3 is built from 14 residues. The ends were cut back, 6 bases at V and 0 bases at J, with 9 bases in the middle. Germline V gene sequence: CDR1 MDHEN, CDR2 SYDVKM. This chain's CDR3 is CASRPQGSNQPQHF. As DNA, the CDR3 is TGTGCCAGCAGGCCCCAGGGTAGCAATCAGCCCCAGCATTTT.

The gene calls are TRBV6-1 and TRBJ2-7; 9 bases agree with TRBD1. The V gene's germline CDR1 is MNHNS and CDR2 SASEGT. With V trimmed by 7 bases and J by 5 bases, 6 bases remained unmatched. CDR3 size: 13 residues. CDR3 sequence reads: CASIVRQGDEQYF. CDR3 bases: TGTGCCAGCATCGTGAGACAGGGGGACGAGCAGTACTTC.

A single count supports this clone. The chain carries TRBV2 and TRBJ2-7, with D possibly matching TRBD2 (6 bases). This CDR3 comprises 17 residues. Germline lookup yields CDR1 SNHLY and CDR2 FYNNEI. With 3 bases removed from V and 0 bases from J, the gap between germline ends came to 18 bases. This CDR3 reads CASSEEGFTLSSYEQYF. The CDR3 region has the DNA TGTGCCAGCAGTGAGGAGGGATTCACCCTGTCCTCCTACGAGCAGTACTTC.

This chain connects TRBV5-5 to TRBJ2-7, with D perhaps given as TRBD1 or TRBD2 (7 bases each). The CDR3 contains 14 residues. The V end was cut by 5 bases, the J end by 3 bases, with 15 bases between. Germline-derived CDR1 and CDR2 are SGHKS and YYEKEE (reference sequence). CDR3: CASRQGGTDYEQYF. CDR3 DNA sequence: TGTGCCAGCAGACAGGGAGGGACAGACTACGAGCAGTACTTC.

This clone was recorded a few times. V is TRBV7-3 and J is TRBJ1-3, with a weak D call TRBD1 (5 bases). The V end was cut by 4 bases, the J end by 0 bases, with 10 bases between. The germline V gene encodes CDR1 SGHTA and CDR2 FQGTGA. There are 15 residues in the CDR3. CDR3 in amino acids: CASSSQASSGNTIYF. The CDR3 DNA is TGTGCCAGCAGCTCACAGGCCAGCTCTGGAAACACCATATATTTT.

The rearrangement joins TRBV30 to TRBJ1-1; no clear D gene. This CDR3 spans 12 amino acids. Germline CDR1 GTSNPN, CDR2 SVGIG (reference sequence). Between the trimmed V and J ends, which lost 5 bases and 5 bases, there was a span of 12 bases. The CDR3 here is CAWLGPGTEAFF. CDR3 sequence (DNA): TGTGCCTGGCTGGGTCCCGGGACTGAAGCTTTCTTT.

This clone was counted only a few times. The rearrangement joins TRBV7-9 to TRBJ2-2; D is ambiguous. Trimming left V 7 bases short and J 3 bases short, with 3 bases between. CDR1 and CDR2 (germline): SEHNR, FQNEAQ (reference sequence). This CDR3 is 11 amino acids long. The CDR3 nucleotides are TGTGCCAGCATCGACACCGGGGAGCTGTTTTTT. Amino acid sequence: CASIDTGELFF. The complete variable domain, with remaining parts taken from reference TRBV7-9 and TRBJ2-2, reads DTGVSQNPRHKITKRGQNVTFRCDPISEHNRLYWYRQTLGQGPEFLTYFQNEAQLEKSRLLSDRFSAERPKGSFSTLEIQRTEQGDSAMYLCASIDTGELFFGEGSRLTVL.

DNA of the CDR3: TGTGCCAGCAGCTTAGGGGGCGGGCTATACGAGCAGTACTTC. Translating it yields CASSLGGGLYEQYF. The chain combines TRBV7-9 with TRBJ2-7; TRBD1 or TRBD2 may be the D gene (5 bases each). V was shortened by 1 base and J by 4 bases, with 11 bases between the two germline ends. Germline CDR1 reads SEHNR; CDR2 reads FQNEAQ (reference sequence). The CDR3 covers 14 residues.

This clone was detected only a few times. The chain carries TRBV4-1 and TRBJ2-1, with D unresolved. V was pared by 0 bases and J by 3 bases, with 9 bases between. CDR3 length equals 15 residues. Germline-derived CDR1 and CDR2 are MGHRA and YSYEKL. CDR3 protein: CASSQDSLLYNEQFF. CDR3 bases: TGCGCCAGCAGCCAAGATTCGCTCCTCTACAATGAGCAGTTCTTC.

The genes are TRBV7-9 and TRBJ1-5; D is uncertain. CDR3 length: 16 amino acids. The germline V gene encodes CDR1 SEHNR and CDR2 FQNEAQ (reference sequence). V was clipped by 4 bases and J by 0 bases, with 13 bases between them. The DNA for the CDR3 is TGTGCCAGCAGCTCCCCCGGCGCGGATAGCAATCAGCCCCAGCATTTT. This encodes CASSSPGADSNQPQHF.

This clone was seen only a few times. The chain is built from TRBV30 and TRBJ1-2; D might be TRBD1 (6 bases). The CDR3 runs to 13 residues. V lost 2 bases and J lost 2, with 9 bases in between. Per germline, CDR1 GTSNPN and CDR2 SVGIG (reference sequence). CDR3 amino acids: CAWSPDRNYGYTF. The CDR3 DNA is TGTGCCTGGAGTCCGGACAGAAACTATGGCTACACCTTC.

This clone was seen more than once but under ten times. The chain is built from TRBV6-1 and TRBJ1-2; 7 positions match TRBD1. There are 14 residues in the CDR3. After removal of 5 bases from V and 6 bases from J, the junction contained 9 bases not matched to a gene. CDR1 is MNHNS, CDR2 SASEGT, per germline. In DNA, the CDR3 is TGTGCCAGCAGTCTGACAGGGCTGTTTAATGGCTACACCTTC. This translates into CASSLTGLFNGYTF.

The genes are TRBV29-1 and TRBJ2-2; no firm D call. There are 14 residues in the CDR3. Per germline, CDR1 SQVTM and CDR2 ANQGSEA. Between the trimmed V and J ends, which lost 2 bases and 2 bases, there was a span of 9 bases. The CDR3, as DNA: TGCAGCGTTGAAATGAATTCCAACACCGGGGAGCTGTTTTTT. Encoded protein: CSVEMNSNTGELFF.

This chain links TRBV7-6 with TRBJ2-1, with no clear D. The CDR3 runs 12 residues. The ends were cut back, 2 bases at V and 6 bases at J, with 5 bases in the middle. Germline V gives CDR1 SGHVS, CDR2 FNYEAQ. The CDR3 region has the DNA TGTGCCAGCAGCTTAAACTTCAATGAGCAGTTCTTC. Protein: CASSLNFNEQFF.